The TCR beta chain under discussion was sequenced for a study of molecular identifiers for immune sequencing clone quantification. TCRdb recomputed calls from the PCR reads with MiXCR, one row per CDR3 protein. The sample has more than 450,000 distinct CDR3 sequences; roughly 26% are singletons. Points on this clonotype: The germline gene is not matched at one end of the junction; a read error may be the cause.

Germline CDR1 and CDR2: LGHDT and YNNKEL (reference sequence). The CDR3 length is 13 residues. This receptor was obtained from a human donor in good health. Some libraries in this study had Jurkat cell RNA spiked in. The sample consisted of naive CD8+ T cells from blood, with Jurkat cell RNA spiked in. Described subset: FACS-sorted CD8+CD4-CCR7+CD45RA+ naive T cells. The V and J genes are TRBV3-1 and TRBJ1-2, with 8 bases identical to TRBD1. The CDR3 nucleotides read TGTTCCAGCAGCCTGGACAGGGAGGATGGCTACACCTTC. It translates to CSSSLDREDGYTF.